Following are 2 T cell receptor beta chains from one sample sequenced in a study of blood T cell repertoires in COVID-19. Assay: immunoSEQ multiplex PCR; the TCRdb copy retains only in-frame clones and omits some. The table shows fewer than 20,000 clones, with roughly 90% occurring only once. The sequenced sample was peripheral blood. The receptors were gathered from a human donor in a cohort sampled during active COVID-19. The donor label of this sample is uncertain.

The chain is built from TRBV11-3 and TRBJ2-3; 8 positions agree with TRBD2. The CDR3 runs 15 residues. V lost 5 bases, J lost 0 bases, and 4 bases stayed unmatched. Germline V gene data show CDR1 as SGHNT and CDR2 as YENEEA. The CDR3 reads CASSAPGGSTDTQYF. DNA for the CDR3: TGTGCCAGCAGCGCGCCGGGAGGGAGCACAGATACGCAGTATTTT.

Only one count was recorded for this clone. The gene calls are TRBV18 and TRBJ2-7; 10 bases align to TRBD1. V was pared by 4 bases and J by 1 base, with 4 bases of the junction left unmatched. Germline loops: CDR1 KGHSH, CDR2 LQKENI. The CDR3 consists of 15 residues. The CDR3: CASSQQGQGSYEQYF. As DNA, the CDR3 is TGTGCCAGCTCACAACAGGGACAGGGGTCCTACGAGCAGTACTTC.